This T cell receptor beta chain was sequenced in a study of OX40 agonist ivuxolimab in advanced cancers. Points from the study as a whole: At 0.1 to 3.0 mg/kg and by week 6, clonal expansion occurred in CD4+ and CD8+ blood T cells.

Assay: immunoSEQ multiplex PCR; the TCRdb copy retains only in-frame clones and omits some. In the table there are approximately 67,000 clones, around 81% of which are singletons. As concerns this clone: The antigen is unknown.

The sequence came from an adult with an advanced solid tumor such as melanoma, head and neck, liver or kidney cancer. The specimen comprised CD4+ or CD8+ T cells sorted from blood, sampled in a trial of the OX40 agonist ivuxolimab.

As DNA, the CDR3 is TGTGCCAGCAGCAAAGCGTCGAGGACAGACTATAATTCACCCCTCCACTTT. Encoded protein: CASSKASRTDYNSPLHF. This chain links TRBV21-1 with TRBJ1-6; the DNA was not compared with TRBD1, the D call given in the table. TRBV21-1 is a known pseudogene. This CDR3 has 17 residues.